This T cell receptor beta chain was recovered during a study of T cells after yellow fever vaccination. The germline gives CDR1 SGHAT, CDR2 FQNNGV. V lost 5 bases, J lost 3 bases, and 10 bases stayed unmatched. The CDR3 has 15 amino acids. 5'RACE template switching generated TCR cDNA, adding a universal primer site and UMIs. TCRdb passed the 5' RACE reads through MiXCR, listing each CDR3 protein once. The table includes 25,000 to 30,000 distinct CDR3 sequences, 6.3% detected once. The chain joins TRBV11-2 to TRBJ2-7, with 7 nucleotides matching TRBD1. The sample here was PBMCs, either bulk or a sorted T-cell subset (CD4+, CD8+, memory, or dextramer-sorted; not recorded which), taken on the day of the yellow fever booster vaccination. This clonotype originated in a man aged 25 to 40 who received the YFV17D yellow fever vaccine. For the CDR3, the DNA is TGTGCCAGCAGCGTCCTGGGGACAGAGATCTACGAGCAGTACTTC. Translated, it gives CASSVLGTEIYEQYF.